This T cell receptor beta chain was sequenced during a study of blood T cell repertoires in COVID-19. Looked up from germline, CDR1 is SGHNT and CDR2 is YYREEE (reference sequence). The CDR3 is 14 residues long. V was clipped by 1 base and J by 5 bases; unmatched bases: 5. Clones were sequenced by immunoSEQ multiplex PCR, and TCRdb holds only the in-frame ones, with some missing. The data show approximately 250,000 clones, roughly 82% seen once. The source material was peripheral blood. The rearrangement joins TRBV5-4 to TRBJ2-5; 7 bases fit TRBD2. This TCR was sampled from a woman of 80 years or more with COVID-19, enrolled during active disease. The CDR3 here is CASSLLGLVETQYF. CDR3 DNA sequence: TGTGCCAGCAGCTTGTTAGGACTAGTGGAGACCCAGTACTTC. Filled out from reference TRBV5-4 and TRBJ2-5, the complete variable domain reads ETGVTQSPTHLIKTRGQQVTLRCSSQSGHNTVSWYQQALGQGPQFIFQYYREEENGRGNFPPRFSGLQFPNYSSELNVNALELDDSALYLCASSLLGLVETQYFGPGTRLLVL.